This T cell receptor (beta chain) was sequenced during a study of blood T cell repertoires in COVID-19. Overall study context: The United States, Italy and Spain provided the acute and convalescent COVID-19 samples. PBMCs, B-cell-depleted T cells, or T cells were the source of the cDNA or gDNA that made up the material.

Authors' analysis steps: By means of reference gene primer amplification, nucleated cell counts were estimated. Only in-frame clones appear in the TCRdb table, and some are missing; sequencing was by immunoSEQ multiplex PCR. D and trimming were read from the DNA, whereas the V and J calls and clone size are those reported in that table. The data hold about 88,000 clones, with approximately 90% observed a single time. Trimming shortened V by 4 bases and J by 1 base, and 4 bases separated the two germline ends. The CDR3 consists of 12 residues. The V call is TRBV12-3 or TRBV12-4, the J call TRBJ1-1; D is undetermined. The sequence came from a male donor with acute or convalescent COVID-19. Sequencing was performed on peripheral blood. CDR3 nucleotides: TGTGCCAGCAGTTCAGGGAACACTGAAGCTTTCTTT. Translated, it gives CASSSGNTEAFF.